This section outlines one TCR beta chain sequence together with its context. Its specificity is not known. This entry is derived from a study of PD-1 blockade in classical Hodgkin lymphoma. Time point given: cycle 4 day 1 (C4D1), after 6 weeks of nivolumab. The patients all showed relapse after autologous stem cell transplantation, while their brentuximab vedotin exposure varied. Assay used: immunoSEQ multiplex PCR; TCRdb lists only in-frame clones, some missing. This table holds over 70,000 clones, 90% found once. Study findings and constraints: Newly diagnosed patients and complete responders had comparable diversity at baseline.

The TCR comes from a human donor with classical Hodgkin lymphoma. The sample was peripheral blood mononuclear cells (PBMCs), taken before the fourth cycle of nivolumab.

The CDR3 sequence: CASSADRGRSRQFF. The CDR3 nucleotides read TGTGCCAGCAGTGCTGACAGGGGGCGATCGAGGCAGTTCTTC. The chain joins TRBV2 to TRBJ2-1, with TRBD1 identical over 10 bases. Losses at the gene ends were 4 bases for V and 12 bases for J; bases not matched to a gene: 9. CDR1 is SNHLY and CDR2 is FYNNEI in the germline V gene. The CDR3 is made up of 14 amino acids.